The clone carrying this TCR beta chain turned up a few times. What it recognizes is unknown. The data derive from a study of T-cell memory formation after mild COVID-19. Study conclusions and caveats: While clones contracting from day 15 to 85 were balanced between CD4 and CD8, later expanders leaned CD4+. The main location of contracting CD4+ clones was CM and EM, and that of contracting CD8+ clones was EMRA.

A single record per CDR3 protein comes from TCRdb applying MiXCR to the 5' RACE reads. The table lists 350,000 or so distinct CDR3 sequences, under 25% of them singletons. V lost 7 bases and J lost 6; bases outside the gene matches: 12. The CDR3 has 15 amino acids. The germline V gene encodes CDR1 ENHRY and CDR2 SYGVKD. The TCR sequence derives from an adult woman who had mild COVID-19 (a few samples of this study predate the infection). Cell type and time point are not known. Sample: PBMCs or a T cell subset sorted from them (not recorded which). The gene calls are TRBV10-3 and TRBJ2-7, with 10 bases aligning to TRBD2. This CDR3 reads CAITGEVAGGREQYF. Written as DNA, the CDR3 is TGTGCCATCACCGGAGAGGTAGCGGGGGGACGCGAGCAGTACTTC.